Included here is one T cell receptor (beta chain) sequence, with context. This sample was taken from a study of cytomegalovirus exposure and HLA in healthy donors. Trimming took 4 bases from V and 8 from J, leaving 34 bases between them. This CDR3 contains 20 residues. Germline V gives CDR1 SGDLS, CDR2 YYNGEE. The PCR contained 60 Vbeta and 13 Jbeta primers. Measured with immunoSEQ multiplex PCR; TCRdb has only the in-frame clones, and not every one. The sample includes 150,000 to 200,000 clones, approximately 71% of them seen just once. The sequencing sample was made of PBMCs. The chain recombines TRBV9 with TRBJ2-1, with D perhaps TRBD1 (9 bases). This receptor was taken from a man aged 45 to 65 in good health and CMV-seronegative. Written as DNA, the CDR3 is TGTGCCAGCAGCTCTCAACCGGGACAGGGCCTAATAGCGGGGCGAGATGAGCAGTTCTTC. Its protein product is CASSSQPGQGLIAGRDEQFF.